This is a list of T cell receptor beta chains from one sample in a study of T cell repertoires in cytomegalovirus infection. TCRdb re-derived calls from the reads in MiXCR, one entry per CDR3 protein. The sample records around 550,000 distinct CDR3 sequences, about 26% being singletons. Sample: PBMCs. The origin of the receptors is a human donor in good health (CMV status not recorded). Some clones in this sample may be carry-over from other donors' samples. Both conserved end residues are part of each CDR3. The D gene is left open where the match is weak. Only part of the rows carry a size: once, few, many, or a class if the clone is expanded.

>NA|TRBJ2-4|TRBV19|NA
TGTGCCAGTAGTGTGTCACCTCGGGACATCCGGATCTTC
CASSVSPRDIRIF
>few|TRBJ1-5|TRBV4-1|NA
TGCGCCAGCAGCCAAAAAACTAGAAATACTTATAGCAATCAGCCCCAGCATTTT
CASSQKTRNTYSNQPQHF
>few|TRBJ1-1|TRBV6-5|TRBD1
TGTGCCAGCAGTTATATGGACAGGCGGAACACTGAAGCTTTCTTT
CASSYMDRRNTEAFF
>NA|TRBJ2-1|TRBV19|TRBD2
TGTGCCAGTAGAAGGGCGCCGGGACTAGATACCCCCAGGCAGTTCTTC
CASRRAPGLDTPRQFF
>many|TRBJ2-1|TRBV7-2|NA
TGTGCCAGCAGCTCTCAGGGATATGAGCAGTTCTTC
CASSSQGYEQFF
>many|TRBJ2-3|TRBV7-8|TRBD2
TGTGCCAGCAGCCGACTAGCGGGAGTTGCAGATACGCAGTATTTT
CASSRLAGVADTQYF
>NA|TRBJ2-7|TRBV7-2|TRBD1
TGTGCCAGCACGCCGGACAGGGAGTACGAGCAGTACTTC
CASTPDREYEQYF
>many|TRBJ2-5|TRBV7-2|NA
TGTGCCAGCAGCCCAGGTCCCAAGACCCAGTACTTC
CASSPGPKTQYF
>NA|TRBJ2-7|TRBV20-1|TRBD2
TGCAGTGCTAGAGATAAGCGGGAGGGATCCTACGAGCAGTACTTC
CSARDKREGSYEQYF
>NA|TRBJ1-2|TRBV7-6|NA
TGTGCCAGCAGCTTAGGGGTAGACGCTCCCTATGGCTACACCTTC
CASSLGVDAPYGYTF
>NA|TRBJ2-1|TRBV4-1|NA
TGCGCCAGCAGAACCGACGAGAGCTCCTACAATGAGCAGTTCTTC
CASRTDESSYNEQFF
>once|TRBJ1-5|TRBV12-3/TRBV12-4|NA
TGTGCCAGCAGTCAACAGGGAGACTATAGCAATCAGCCCCAGCATTTT
CASSQQGDYSNQPQHF
>few|TRBJ1-1|TRBV10-3|NA
TGTGCCATCAGTGAGTCGAAACAGGGCTCGGCCTCGAACACTGAAGCTTTCTTT
CAISESKQGSASNTEAFF
>NA|TRBJ2-6|TRBV2|TRBD1
TGTGCCAGCACCCCGCGGACAGGGATGGCCAACGTCCTGACTTTC
CASTPRTGMANVLTF
>NA|TRBJ2-3|TRBV7-9|NA
TGTGCCAGCAGCTTTGGCGGGCAATACACAGATACGCAGTATTTT
CASSFGGQYTDTQYF
>NA|TRBJ2-1|TRBV2|NA
TGTGCCAGCAGTGAATCGTACAGGTATGAGCAGTTCTTC
CASSESYRYEQFF
>NA|TRBJ2-7|TRBV25-1|NA
TGTGCCAGCAAGCTAGGGGGTGGGGACGAGCAGTACTTC
CASKLGGGDEQYF
>few|TRBJ2-3|TRBV29-1|TRBD1
TGCAGCGTTGAAGATCGGATCGGGACAGGGCCAGATACGCAGTATTTT
CSVEDRIGTGPDTQYF
>NA|TRBJ1-1|TRBV27|TRBD1
TGTGCCAGCAGTTTTTCAAACGTAGGACAGGGGAGAGAAGCTTTCTTT
CASSFSNVGQGREAFF
>few|TRBJ1-1|TRBV6-2/TRBV6-3|NA
TGTGCCAGCAGTTACTCTTCTATCCGCACTGAAGCTTTCTTT
CASSYSSIRTEAFF
>NA|TRBJ2-3|TRBV7-3|NA
TGTGCCAGCAGCTCGTCTCTAAAGAGGACAGATACGCAGTATTTT
CASSSSLKRTDTQYF
>many|TRBJ1-5|TRBV12-3/TRBV12-4|TRBD1
TGTGCCAGCAGTTTCTCAGGGGGGGATCAGCCCCAGCATTTT
CASSFSGGDQPQHF
>NA|TRBJ1-1|TRBV5-1|NA
TGCGCCAGCGGCTCCGGGGCAGGGTCTATGGCTTTCTTT
CASGSGAGSMAFF
>few|TRBJ1-1|TRBV12-3/TRBV12-4|TRBD1
TGTGCCAGCAGTTCGAATACAGGGGGCACTGAAGCTTTCTTT
CASSSNTGGTEAFF
>few|TRBJ2-7|TRBV7-9|TRBD2
TGTGCCAGCAGCTTAGCCGGACTAGCGGGAGTGGATCAGTACTTC
CASSLAGLAGVDQYF
>many|TRBJ1-1|TRBV7-2|TRBD1
TGTGCCAGCAGCCCCACAGGGGATCGCGGTGAAGCTTTCTTT
CASSPTGDRGEAFF
>few|TRBJ1-5|TRBV20-1|NA
TGCAGTGCTAGAGCGGCAGGAAGTTATCAGCCCCAGCATTTT
CSARAAGSYQPQHF
>NA|TRBJ2-3|TRBV11-3|NA
TGTGCCAGCAGCTTAGATTCGCGGCTTCGCACAGATACGCAGTATTTT
CASSLDSRLRTDTQYF
>many|TRBJ1-4|TRBV7-8|TRBD1
TGTGCCAGCAGCTTAGCGTGGCAGGGGGACGAAAAACTGTTTTTT
CASSLAWQGDEKLFF
>many|TRBJ1-2|TRBV7-2|NA
TGTGCCAGCAGCTTAGCCCCGGGACACATGAACTATGGCTACACCTTC
CASSLAPGHMNYGYTF
>NA|TRBJ2-3|TRBV7-6|TRBD2
TGTGCCAGCAGCTCAAGGGGCAAGCGGGGCGGCGATACGCAGTATTTT
CASSSRGKRGGDTQYF
>NA|TRBJ2-3|TRBV12-3/TRBV12-4|TRBD2
TGTGCCAGCAGCCCCGGACTAGCGGGAGAGAACACAGATACGCAGTATTTT
CASSPGLAGENTDTQYF
>NA|TRBJ1-1|TRBV13|TRBD1
TGTGCCAGCAGCATGGGACAGGCTGAAGCTTTCTTT
CASSMGQAEAFF
>many|TRBJ2-1|TRBV7-2|TRBD1
TGTGCCAGCACCGGACAGGGCGGCAATGAGCAGTTCTTC
CASTGQGGNEQFF